This T cell receptor (beta chain) was sequenced during a study of neurological immune-mediated disorders. Across the whole study: Of the approximately 35 patients who had multiple sclerosis, 31 had the relapsing-remitting form and 3 had the secondary progressive form.

As to time point: longitudinal time-point 2. Unsorted libraries were prepared from 2 million PBMCs that had been stored at -80 C. Study-level results: Expanded clones shared no identical CDR3 amino acid sequences across subjects, which suggested private TCR-beta repertoires in all groups.

This clonotype was counted many times. The antigen remains undetermined. Synthesis of cDNA was performed by 5'RACE using 10-nucleotide random UMIs. TCRdb re-derived calls from the 5' RACE reads in MiXCR, one entry per CDR3 protein. Among roughly 80,000 distinct CDR3 sequences listed, almost 6% were seen once. The sample taken for sequencing was PBMCs. This TCR was recovered from a woman aged 60-70 years with multiple sclerosis.

Here the CDR3 DNA reads TGTGCCAGCAGCTTGCCAGGGGGCTCCTACGAGCAGTACTTC. This gives the protein CASSLPGGSYEQYF. This chain uses TRBV5-4 with TRBJ2-7, with 7 nucleotides matching TRBD1. CDR1 and CDR2 from the germline V gene are SGHNT and YYREEE (reference sequence). The CDR3 runs to 14 residues. V lost 1 base and J lost 0; bases outside the gene matches: 1.